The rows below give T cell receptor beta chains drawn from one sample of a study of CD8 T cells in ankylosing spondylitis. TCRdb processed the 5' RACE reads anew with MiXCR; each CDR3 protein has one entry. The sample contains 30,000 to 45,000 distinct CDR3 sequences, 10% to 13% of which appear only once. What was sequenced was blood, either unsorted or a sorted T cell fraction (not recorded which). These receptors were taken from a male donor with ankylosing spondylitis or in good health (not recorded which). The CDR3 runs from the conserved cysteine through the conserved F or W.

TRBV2	CASSSKGLANEKLFF
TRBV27	CASSYSGKGNEQFF
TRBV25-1	CASSSGRGWAYEQYF
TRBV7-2	CASSLALAVAYEQYF
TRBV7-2	CASRGTGAEAFF
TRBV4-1	CASSQDYSQGANQPQHF
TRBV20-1	CSARSLLSYNEQFF
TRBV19	CASSPIGTISYEQYF
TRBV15	CATSLGGARLTDTQYF
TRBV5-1	CARPQDSNQPQHF
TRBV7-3	CASSLKSGTPFVSGRLDEQFF
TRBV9	CASSVAGGSETQYF
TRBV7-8	CASSESQTAEAFF
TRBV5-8	CASSLTGGPNQPQHF
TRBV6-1	CASSPGWTLGEQFF
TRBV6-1	CASTRAGADYEQYF
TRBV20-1	CSALAGGSTDTQYF
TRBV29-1	CSVVVGGVGGYTF
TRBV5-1	CASSLLRVDGYTF
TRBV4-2	CASTKGLAYTRGSGANVLTF
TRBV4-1	CASSLRASGGDEQFF
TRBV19	CASGSVAGPYEQYF
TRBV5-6	CASSFQGLSPLHF
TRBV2	CASTKEVGYYGYTF
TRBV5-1	CASRPTGTGNEKLFF
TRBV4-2	CASSQDKQGFYGYTF
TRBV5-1	CASSLGPEVGQYF
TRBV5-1	CASSLEGGLHEQYF
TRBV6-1	CASSPRALGTGELFF
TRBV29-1	CSAPGLAGLGETQYF
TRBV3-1	CASSQGSGPIYEQYF
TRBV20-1	CCARGTSGRARHEQYF
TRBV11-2	CASSLVTGVSTDTQYF
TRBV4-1	CASSKMKGTVGPDTQYF
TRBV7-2	CASNPSAGSTDTQYF
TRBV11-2	CASSPHPGQGANGELFF